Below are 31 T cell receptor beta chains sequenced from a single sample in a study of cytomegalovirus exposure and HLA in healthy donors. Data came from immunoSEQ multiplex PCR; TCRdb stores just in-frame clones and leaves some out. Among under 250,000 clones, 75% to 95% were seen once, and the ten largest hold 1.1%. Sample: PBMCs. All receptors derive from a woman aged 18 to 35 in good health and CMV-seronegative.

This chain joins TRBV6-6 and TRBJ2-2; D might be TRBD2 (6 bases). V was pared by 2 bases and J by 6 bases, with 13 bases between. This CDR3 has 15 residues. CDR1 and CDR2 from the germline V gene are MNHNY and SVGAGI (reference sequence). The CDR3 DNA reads TGTGCCAGCAGTTACCCTCCCCCGGGGGCCGGGGAGCTGTTTTTT. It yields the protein CASSYPPPGAGELFF.

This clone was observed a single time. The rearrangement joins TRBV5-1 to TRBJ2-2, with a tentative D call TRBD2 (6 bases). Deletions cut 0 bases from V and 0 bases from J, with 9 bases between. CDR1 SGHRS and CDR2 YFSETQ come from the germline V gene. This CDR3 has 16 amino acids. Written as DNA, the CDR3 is TGCGCCAGCAGCTTGGTGGGGGGAACGAACACCGGGGAGCTGTTTTTT. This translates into CASSLVGGTNTGELFF.

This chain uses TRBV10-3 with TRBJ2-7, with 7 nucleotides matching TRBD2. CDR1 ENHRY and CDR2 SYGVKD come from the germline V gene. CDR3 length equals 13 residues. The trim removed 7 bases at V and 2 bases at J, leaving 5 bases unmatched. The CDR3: CAIMPSGTYEQYF. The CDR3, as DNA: TGTGCCATCATGCCTAGCGGAACCTACGAGCAGTACTTC.

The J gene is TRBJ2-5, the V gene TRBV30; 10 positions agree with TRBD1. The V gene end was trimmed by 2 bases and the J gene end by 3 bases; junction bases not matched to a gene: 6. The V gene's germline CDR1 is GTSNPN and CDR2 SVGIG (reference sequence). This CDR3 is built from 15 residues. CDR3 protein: CAWSLLGTGEETQYF. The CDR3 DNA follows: TGTGCCTGGAGTCTTCTTGGGACAGGGGAAGAGACCCAGTACTTC.

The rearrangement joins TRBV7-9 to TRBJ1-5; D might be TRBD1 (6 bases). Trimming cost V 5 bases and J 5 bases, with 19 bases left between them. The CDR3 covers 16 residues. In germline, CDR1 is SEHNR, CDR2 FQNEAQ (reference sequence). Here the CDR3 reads CASSPTPDSAHQPQHF. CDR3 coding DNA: TGTGCCAGCAGCCCTACTCCGGACAGCGCGCATCAGCCCCAGCATTTT.

The CDR3 DNA reads as TGTGCCACCTTGACTAGAGGAAACACTGAAGCTTTCTTT. The encoded protein is CATLTRGNTEAFF. The chain carries TRBV6-1 and TRBJ1-1, with no clear D. Germline V gives CDR1 MNHNS, CDR2 SASEGT. V shed 10 bases and J shed 2 bases, with 14 bases lying between them. CDR3 length: 13 amino acids.

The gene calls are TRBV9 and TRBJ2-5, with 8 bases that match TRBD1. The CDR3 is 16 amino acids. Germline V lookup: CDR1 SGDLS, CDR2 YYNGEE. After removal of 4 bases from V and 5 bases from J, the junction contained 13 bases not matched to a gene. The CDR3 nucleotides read TGTGCCAGCAGCCAACGACAGGGGCTTATTATGGAGACCCAGTACTTC. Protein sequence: CASSQRQGLIMETQYF.

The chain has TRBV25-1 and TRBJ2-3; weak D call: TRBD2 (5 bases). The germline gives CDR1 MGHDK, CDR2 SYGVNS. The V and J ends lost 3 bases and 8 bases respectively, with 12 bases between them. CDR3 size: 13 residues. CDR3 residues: CASSEFPRGTQYF. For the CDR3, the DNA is TGTGCCAGCAGTGAGTTCCCCCGGGGTACGCAGTATTTT. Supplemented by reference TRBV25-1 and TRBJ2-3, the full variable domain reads EADIYQTPRYLVIGTGKKITLECSQTMGHDKMYWYQQDPGMELHLIHYSYGVNSTEKGDLSSESTVSRIRTEHFPLTLESARPSHTSQYLCASSEFPRGTQYFGPGTRLTVL.

Here the CDR3 reads CAGSGQGAGEQYF. Here the CDR3 DNA reads TGTGCCGGGAGTGGACAGGGGGCGGGCGAGCAGTACTTC. The rearrangement uses TRBV10-3 and TRBJ2-7; 11 bases map to TRBD1. Germline V gene data show CDR1 as ENHRY and CDR2 as SYGVKD. V gave up 11 bases and J gave up 6 bases; unmatched junction bases: 9. This CDR3 has 13 amino acids.

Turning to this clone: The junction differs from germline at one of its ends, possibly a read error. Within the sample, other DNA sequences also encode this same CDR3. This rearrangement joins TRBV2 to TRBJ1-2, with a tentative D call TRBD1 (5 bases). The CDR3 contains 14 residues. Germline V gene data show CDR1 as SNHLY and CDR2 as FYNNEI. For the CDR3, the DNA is TGTGCCAGCAGTGACTCGGGGGATAGGTATGGTTACACCTTC. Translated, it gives CASSDSGDRYGYTF.

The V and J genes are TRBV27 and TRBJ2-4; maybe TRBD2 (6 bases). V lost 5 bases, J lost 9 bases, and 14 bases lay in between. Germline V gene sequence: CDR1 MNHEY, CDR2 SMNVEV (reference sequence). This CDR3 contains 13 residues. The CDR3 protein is CASSEGGDVIQYF. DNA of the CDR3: TGTGCCAGCAGTGAAGGCGGGGATGTCATTCAGTACTTC.

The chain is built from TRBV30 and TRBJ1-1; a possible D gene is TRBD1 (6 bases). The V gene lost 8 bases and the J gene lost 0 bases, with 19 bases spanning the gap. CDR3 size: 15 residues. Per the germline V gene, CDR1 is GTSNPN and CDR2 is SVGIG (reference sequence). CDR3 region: CALSGTRNMNTEAFF. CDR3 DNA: TGTGCCCTCTCCGGGACAAGGAACATGAACACTGAAGCTTTCTTT.

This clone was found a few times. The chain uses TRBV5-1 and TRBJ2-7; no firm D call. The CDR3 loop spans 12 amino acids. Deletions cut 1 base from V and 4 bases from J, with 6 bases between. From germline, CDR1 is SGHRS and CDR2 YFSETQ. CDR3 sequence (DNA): TGCGCCAGCAGCTTGCCCCCATACGAGCAGTACTTC. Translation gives CASSLPPYEQYF.

In DNA, the CDR3 is TGTGCCAGCAGTTACGGCCTTCCCTACGAGCAGTACTTC. Amino acid sequence: CASSYGLPYEQYF. V and J are TRBV6-5 and TRBJ2-7; D call uncertain. V was trimmed by 2 bases and J by 2 bases, leaving 7 bases between them. CDR1 is MNHEY, CDR2 SVGAGI, per germline. The CDR3 contains 13 residues.

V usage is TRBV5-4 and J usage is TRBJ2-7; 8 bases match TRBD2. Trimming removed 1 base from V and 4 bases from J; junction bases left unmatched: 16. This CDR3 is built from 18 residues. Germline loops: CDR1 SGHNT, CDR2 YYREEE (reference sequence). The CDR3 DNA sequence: TGTGCCAGCAGCTTGCGATGGTTCGGGAGGGCCCTAGGGTACGAGCAGTACTTC. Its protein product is CASSLRWFGRALGYEQYF.

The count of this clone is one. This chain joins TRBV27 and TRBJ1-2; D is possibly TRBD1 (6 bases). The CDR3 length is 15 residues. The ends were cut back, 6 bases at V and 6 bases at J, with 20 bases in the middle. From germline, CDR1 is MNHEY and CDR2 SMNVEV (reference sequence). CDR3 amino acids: CASRRRQDSSDGYTF. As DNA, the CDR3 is TGTGCCAGCAGACGACGACAGGACTCATCAGATGGCTACACCTTC.

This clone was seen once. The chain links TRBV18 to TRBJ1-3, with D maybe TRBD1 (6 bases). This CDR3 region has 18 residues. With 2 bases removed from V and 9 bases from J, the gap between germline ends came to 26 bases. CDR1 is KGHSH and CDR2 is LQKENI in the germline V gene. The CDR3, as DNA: TGTGCCAGCTCACCAAAGACACAGACAGGCGTGAGGGTTCCCACCATATATTTT. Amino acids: CASSPKTQTGVRVPTIYF.

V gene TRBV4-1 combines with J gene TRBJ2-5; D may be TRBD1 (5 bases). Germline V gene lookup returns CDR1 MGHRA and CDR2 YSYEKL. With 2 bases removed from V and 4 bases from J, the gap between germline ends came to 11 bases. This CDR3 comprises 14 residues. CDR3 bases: TGCGCCAGCAGCCAACTTAGGGGATTAGAGACCCAGTACTTC. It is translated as CASSQLRGLETQYF.

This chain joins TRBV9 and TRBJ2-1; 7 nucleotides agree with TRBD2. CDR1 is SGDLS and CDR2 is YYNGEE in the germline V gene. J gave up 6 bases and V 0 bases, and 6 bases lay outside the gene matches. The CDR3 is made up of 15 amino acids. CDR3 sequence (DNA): TGTGCCAGCAGCGTAGTTTTGGGAGGGTTCAATGAGCAGTTCTTC. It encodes CASSVVLGGFNEQFF.

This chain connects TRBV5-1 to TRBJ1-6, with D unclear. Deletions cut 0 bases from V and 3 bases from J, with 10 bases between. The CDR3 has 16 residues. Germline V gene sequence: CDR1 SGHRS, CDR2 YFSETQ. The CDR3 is CASSLERELYNSPLHF. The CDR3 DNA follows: TGCGCCAGCAGCTTGGAACGGGAACTCTATAATTCACCCCTCCACTTT.

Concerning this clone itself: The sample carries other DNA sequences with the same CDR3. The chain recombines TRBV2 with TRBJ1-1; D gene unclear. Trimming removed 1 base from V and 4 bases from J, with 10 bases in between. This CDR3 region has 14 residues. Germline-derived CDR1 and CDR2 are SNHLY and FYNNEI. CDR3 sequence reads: CASSEDRRATEAFF. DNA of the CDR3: TGTGCCAGCAGTGAAGACAGACGTGCCACTGAAGCTTTCTTT.

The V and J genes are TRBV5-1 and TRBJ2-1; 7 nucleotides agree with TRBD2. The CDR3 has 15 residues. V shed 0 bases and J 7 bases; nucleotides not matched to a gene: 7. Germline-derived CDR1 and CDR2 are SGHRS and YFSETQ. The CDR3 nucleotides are TGCGCCAGCAGCTTGGCTGTCAGCGGGATTAATGAGCAGTTCTTC. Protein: CASSLAVSGINEQFF.

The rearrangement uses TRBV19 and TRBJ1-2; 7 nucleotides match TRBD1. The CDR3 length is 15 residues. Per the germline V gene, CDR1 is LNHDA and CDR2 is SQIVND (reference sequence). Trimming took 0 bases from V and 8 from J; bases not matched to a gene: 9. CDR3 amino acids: CASSIDTGVGNGYTF. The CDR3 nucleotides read TGTGCCAGTAGTATAGATACAGGGGTAGGGAACGGCTACACCTTC.

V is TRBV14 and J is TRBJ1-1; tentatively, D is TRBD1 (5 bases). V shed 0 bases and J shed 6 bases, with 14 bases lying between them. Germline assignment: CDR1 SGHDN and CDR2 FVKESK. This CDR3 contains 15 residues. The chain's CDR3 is CASSQDGLGEAEAFF. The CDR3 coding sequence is TGTGCCAGCAGCCAAGACGGTTTAGGGGAGGCTGAAGCTTTCTTT. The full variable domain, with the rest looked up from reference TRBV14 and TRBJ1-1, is EAGVTQFPSHSVIEKGQTVTLRCDPISGHDNLYWYRRVMGKEIKFLLHFVKESKQDESGMPNNRFLAERTGGTYSTLKVQPAELEDSGVYFCASSQDGLGEAEAFFGQGTRLTVV.

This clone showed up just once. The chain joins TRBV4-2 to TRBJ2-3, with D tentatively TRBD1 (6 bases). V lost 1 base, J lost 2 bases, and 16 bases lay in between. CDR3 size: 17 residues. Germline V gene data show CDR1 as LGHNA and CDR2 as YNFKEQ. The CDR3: CASSQGPGGGFTDTQYF. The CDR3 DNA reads TGTGCCAGCAGCCAAGGGCCGGGTGGGGGCTTCACAGATACGCAGTATTTT.

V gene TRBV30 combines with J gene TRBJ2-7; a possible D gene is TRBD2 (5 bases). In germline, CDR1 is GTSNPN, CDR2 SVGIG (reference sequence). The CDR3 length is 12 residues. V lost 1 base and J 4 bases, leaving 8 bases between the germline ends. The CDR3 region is CAWSEAGYEQYF. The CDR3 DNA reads TGTGCCTGGAGTGAGGCGGGTTACGAGCAGTACTTC.

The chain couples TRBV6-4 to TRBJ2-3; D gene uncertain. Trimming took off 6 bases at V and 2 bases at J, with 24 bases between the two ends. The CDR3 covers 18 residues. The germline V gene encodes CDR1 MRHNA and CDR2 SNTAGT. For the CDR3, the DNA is TGTGCCAGCAGCGACCATCCCTTGGCGCGGAGTAACACAGATACGCAGTATTTT. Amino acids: CASSDHPLARSNTDTQYF.

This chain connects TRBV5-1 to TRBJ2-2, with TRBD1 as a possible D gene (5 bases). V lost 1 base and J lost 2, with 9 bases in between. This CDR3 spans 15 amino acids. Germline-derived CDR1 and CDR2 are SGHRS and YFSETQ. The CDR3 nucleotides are TGCGCCAGCAGCTTGTTAGGGGCCAACACCGGGGAGCTGTTTTTT. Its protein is CASSLLGANTGELFF.

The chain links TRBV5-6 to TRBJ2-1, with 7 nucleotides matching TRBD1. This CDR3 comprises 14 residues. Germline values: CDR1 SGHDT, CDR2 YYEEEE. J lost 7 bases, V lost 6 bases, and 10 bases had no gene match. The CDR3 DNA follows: TGTGCCAGCACGGAAAGGGGGCGCCGAAATGAGCAGTTCTTC. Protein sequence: CASTERGRRNEQFF.

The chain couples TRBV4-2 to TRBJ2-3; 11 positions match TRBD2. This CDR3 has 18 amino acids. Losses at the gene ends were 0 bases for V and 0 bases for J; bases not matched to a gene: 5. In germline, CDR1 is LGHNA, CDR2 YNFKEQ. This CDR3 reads CASSQDGRLAGSTDTQYF. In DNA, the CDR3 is TGTGCCAGCAGCCAAGACGGTCGACTAGCGGGGAGCACAGATACGCAGTATTTT.

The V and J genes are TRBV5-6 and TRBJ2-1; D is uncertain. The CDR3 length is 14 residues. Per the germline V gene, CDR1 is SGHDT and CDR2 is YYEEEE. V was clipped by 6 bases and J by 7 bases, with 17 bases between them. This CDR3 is CASNPILTRNEQFF. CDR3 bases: TGTGCCAGCAACCCAATTCTGACCAGGAATGAGCAGTTCTTC.